This is a list of T cell receptor beta chains from one sample in a study of control samples from healthy donors and cancer patients. The method was immunoSEQ multiplex PCR; TCRdb's version includes in-frame clones alone and lacks a portion of them. The profile shows 150,000 to 200,000 clones, approximately 92% of them singletons. Sequencing used blood. The receptors were sampled from a man aged 25 to 40 in good health. CDR3s include the opening cysteine and the closing phenylalanine or tryptophan. D genes are given only for firm matches. A row's size may be missing; if present it is once, few, many or a size class.

clone_size j_call v_call cdr3_length d_call cdr3_nt cdr3_aa
once TRBJ2-1 TRBV6-1 12 . TGTGCCAGCAGTGATCGAAGGCCCACGGGGTTCTTC CASSDRRPTGFF
. TRBJ2-7 TRBV11-2 14 TRBD1 TGTGCCAGCAGCTTGGGGACAGGGTCCTACGAGCAGTACTTC CASSLGTGSYEQYF
once TRBJ2-3 TRBV7-9 15 . TGTGCCAGCAGCAGTACAGGGCTTCGGACAGATACGCAGTATTTT CASSSTGLRTDTQYF
. TRBJ2-3 TRBV9 16 TRBD2 TGTGCCAGCAGCGAGCCGACTAGCGTGATCACAGATACGCAGTATTTT CASSEPTSVITDTQYF
. TRBJ2-3 TRBV2 13 . TGTGCCACCCGGACTTTAGCTACAGATACGCAGTATTTT CATRTLATDTQYF
once TRBJ2-7 TRBV7-9 15 . TGTGCCAGCAGCGCGGGTGGGGGGGCTGCCTACGAGCAGTACTTC CASSAGGGAAYEQYF
. TRBJ1-1 TRBV11-2 15 . TGTGCCAGCAGCAACAGGGTTGGAGGGAACACTGAAGCTTTCTTT CASSNRVGGNTEAFF
. TRBJ1-6 TRBV11-2 17 . TGTGCCAGCAGCCTAAAGGAAGAGGTGAGGGTGAATTCACCCCTCCACTTT CASSLKEEVRVNSPLHF
. TRBJ1-2 TRBV29-1 14 . TGCAGCGTTGTAGGCAGGCTAACTAACTATGGCTACACCTTC CSVVGRLTNYGYTF
few TRBJ2-7 TRBV9 13 . TGTGCCAGCAGCCGGCAGGGGAACGACGAGCAGTACTTC CASSRQGNDEQYF
. TRBJ1-2 TRBV19 16 . TGTGCCAGTAGTACACCAGGGACTCAGAAGAACTATGGCTACACCTTC CASSTPGTQKNYGYTF
. TRBJ1-6 TRBV28 15 . TGTGCCAGCAGTTCCCTTCCAGGCTTTAGTTCACCCCTCCACTTT CASSSLPGFSSPLHF
. TRBJ1-6 TRBV19 16 . TGTGCCAGTAGTCAACCGGGACCGATACTGTATTCACCCCTCCACTTT CASSQPGPILYSPLHF
. TRBJ2-2 TRBV6-6 14 TRBD2 TGTGCCAGCAGTCTACGGGGGGACACCGGGGAGCTGTTTTTT CASSLRGDTGELFF
. TRBJ1-2 TRBV28 14 TRBD1 TGTGCCAGCAGGACAGGGGACTCCGACTATGGCTACACCTTC CASRTGDSDYGYTF
. TRBJ1-2 TRBV7-9 13 . TGTGCCAGCAGTCGGACAGCTAACTATGGCTACACCTTC CASSRTANYGYTF
. TRBJ2-4 TRBV29-1 13 . TGCAGCGTTGAAATGGGTCGCGGAAACATTCAGTACTTC CSVEMGRGNIQYF
many TRBJ2-3 TRBV6-4 15 TRBD2 TGTGCCAGCAGTGACCAAGCGGGAGCAGGGGATACGCAGTATTTT CASSDQAGAGDTQYF
. TRBJ2-7 TRBV7-2 16 . TGTGCCAGCAGCTTAGCAGGGTTAAATCCCGTCTACGAGCAGTACTTC CASSLAGLNPVYEQYF
few TRBJ2-7 TRBV19 13 TRBD2 TGTGCCAGTAGTCCACGGGGGGTCAGAGAGCAGTACTTC CASSPRGVREQYF
. TRBJ1-6 TRBV3-1/TRBV3-2 15 . TGTGCCAGCAGCCAGAACAGGGTCTTGGGTTCACCCCTCCACTTT CASSQNRVLGSPLHF
. TRBJ1-4 TRBV29-1 13 . TGCAGCGTCCCGGGACTGTTGAATGAAAAACTGTTTTTT CSVPGLLNEKLFF
. TRBJ1-2 TRBV9 16 TRBD1 TGTGCCAGCAGCGCCCTTACAGGGGCCCGGGCTGATGGCTACACCTTC CASSALTGARADGYTF
. TRBJ1-5 TRBV6-6 14 . TGTGCCAGCACCCCGGGACGGGGCAATCAGCCCCAGCATTTT CASTPGRGNQPQHF
. TRBJ1-1 TRBV28 13 . TGTGCCAGCAGTTTGCAGCAGAACACTGAAGCTTTCTTT CASSLQQNTEAFF